This T cell receptor (beta chain) appears in the sequencing data of a study of post-analysis software for immune sequencing data. Turning to the study itself: The disease courses spanned relapsing-remitting, secondary progressive and progressive-relapsing forms of multiple sclerosis. The study, taken as a whole, reports: Patients with multiple sclerosis recorded significantly lower normalized Chao1 diversity than controls, the study found. Four or five TRBV segments, TRBV5-6, TRBV5-1 and TRBV20-1 among them, were found more frequent in patients than controls.

V shed 3 bases and J shed 7 bases, with 8 bases lying between them. CDR1 is DFQATT and CDR2 is SNEGSKA in the germline V gene (reference sequence). The CDR3 totals 11 residues. A remark on this clonotype: No antigen is known for it.

Unique molecular identifiers tagged the TCR beta cDNA libraries. TCRdb redid the calling of the PCR reads with MiXCR, one entry per CDR3 protein. This sample has approximately 770,000 distinct CDR3 sequences, with around 46% found just once. The specimen sequenced was blood. This receptor was identified in a girl aged 10 to 17 with multiple sclerosis. The gene calls are TRBV20-1 and TRBJ2-3; no firm D call. The CDR3 is CSARKLNTQYF. CDR3 nucleotides: TGCAGTGCTAGGAAACTGAATACGCAGTATTTT.